This T cell receptor beta chain derives from a study of vaccination and CD4 T cells after COVID-19. Whole-study context: Convalescent donors totaled six males and four females, including two who were Hispanic.

The CDR3 contains 14 residues. Germline V gene sequence: CDR1 DFQATT, CDR2 SNEGSKA (reference sequence). V shed 2 bases and J shed 4 bases, with 15 bases lying between them. The treatment was: 10-day PBMC culture with coronavirus spike peptide pools or control peptides (ViraFEST assay). Each well received some 2.2 million PBMCs, cultured with 10 IU/ml IL-2 and around 9.8 ug/ml peptide pools. Sequencing of cultured CD4+ T cell DNA used the Oncomine TCR Beta short-read assay. TCRdb reprocessed the PCR reads with MiXCR, giving one entry per CDR3 protein. The repertoire holds about 15,000 distinct CDR3 sequences, with approximately 48% as singletons. Note on this clonotype: Its specificity is unknown.

Specimen: CD4+ T cells from blood, cultured in vitro. This rearrangement joins TRBV20-1 to TRBJ2-7; tentative D call: TRBD2 (5 bases). The source is a human donor who had recovered from COVID-19. In DNA, the CDR3 is TGCAGTGCTAGATCCTTCGGTGGGGAGTACGAGCAGTACTTC. Translating gives CSARSFGGEYEQYF.